A selection of T cell receptor beta chains follows, all from one sample in a study of cytomegalovirus exposure and HLA in healthy donors. Produced via immunoSEQ multiplex PCR; TCRdb's table is partial and in-frame only. The sample yields about 120,000 clones, about 80% seen once. The sequencing input was PBMCs. The receptors shown here come from a man aged 30-40 years in good health and CMV-seropositive. Each CDR3 is given with its conserved first and last residue. D genes are given only for firm matches.

J gene: TRBJ2-7
V gene: TRBV5-4
D gene: .
CDR3 length: 16
CDR3 protein: CASSLDGGLALSEQYF

J gene: TRBJ1-1
V gene: TRBV19
D gene: TRBD1
CDR3 length: 14
CDR3 protein: CASSTQGANTEAFF

J gene: TRBJ2-7
V gene: TRBV4-1
D gene: TRBD2
CDR3 length: 16
CDR3 protein: CASSPSAGGSSYEQYF

J gene: TRBJ2-5
V gene: TRBV5-4
D gene: .
CDR3 length: 12
CDR3 protein: CASSWGQETQYF

J gene: TRBJ1-4
V gene: TRBV28
D gene: .
CDR3 length: 15
CDR3 protein: CASSRGEVTNEKLFF

J gene: TRBJ1-2
V gene: TRBV30
D gene: .
CDR3 length: 12
CDR3 protein: CAWRTLAGGYTF

J gene: TRBJ2-5
V gene: TRBV28
D gene: TRBD2
CDR3 length: 15
CDR3 protein: CASSFASGPTRPQYF

J gene: TRBJ1-1
V gene: TRBV6-6
D gene: .
CDR3 length: 12
CDR3 protein: CASSYGATEAFF

J gene: TRBJ1-1
V gene: TRBV5-1
D gene: TRBD1
CDR3 length: 13
CDR3 protein: CASIGQVGTEAFF

J gene: TRBJ1-1
V gene: TRBV29-1
D gene: .
CDR3 length: 13
CDR3 protein: CSATGQTNTEAFF

J gene: TRBJ1-2
V gene: TRBV29-1
D gene: TRBD1
CDR3 length: 16
CDR3 protein: CSVESGKLGTGRGYTF

J gene: TRBJ2-5
V gene: TRBV2
D gene: TRBD2
CDR3 length: 16
CDR3 protein: CASSDGGGRGKETQYF

J gene: TRBJ2-1
V gene: TRBV15
D gene: .
CDR3 length: 13
CDR3 protein: CATSRDRYNEQFF

J gene: TRBJ2-1
V gene: TRBV28
D gene: .
CDR3 length: 16
CDR3 protein: CASRTQGSGSYNEQFF

J gene: TRBJ1-5
V gene: TRBV28
D gene: .
CDR3 length: 15
CDR3 protein: CASSPRQAYNQPQHF

J gene: TRBJ2-3
V gene: TRBV7-3
D gene: TRBD2
CDR3 length: 15
CDR3 protein: CASRLAGGPTDTQYF

J gene: TRBJ1-3
V gene: TRBV9
D gene: .
CDR3 length: 15
CDR3 protein: CASSAQGLSGNTIYF

J gene: TRBJ2-7
V gene: TRBV6-5
D gene: .
CDR3 length: 14
CDR3 protein: CASSYSRHTEEQYF

J gene: TRBJ1-2
V gene: TRBV15
D gene: TRBD1
CDR3 length: 16
CDR3 protein: CATSRDGRDRGPGYTF

J gene: TRBJ2-7
V gene: TRBV7-6
D gene: .
CDR3 length: 13
CDR3 protein: CASSLALGYEQYF

J gene: TRBJ2-7
V gene: TRBV27
D gene: .
CDR3 length: 15
CDR3 protein: CASSLLTGSSYEQYF

J gene: TRBJ2-1
V gene: TRBV7-9
D gene: TRBD2
CDR3 length: 15
CDR3 protein: CASSPGTSGSSEQFF

J gene: TRBJ2-3
V gene: TRBV7-9
D gene: TRBD2
CDR3 length: 16
CDR3 protein: CASSPMRSGVTDTQYF

J gene: TRBJ2-7
V gene: TRBV4-3
D gene: TRBD1
CDR3 length: 18
CDR3 protein: CASSQDFPGQRNSYEQYF

J gene: TRBJ2-1
V gene: TRBV7-9
D gene: TRBD2
CDR3 length: 15
CDR3 protein: CASSPGTSGRPPWFF

J gene: TRBJ1-1
V gene: TRBV7-2
D gene: .
CDR3 length: 13
CDR3 protein: CASSLGGYGEAFF

J gene: TRBJ1-2
V gene: TRBV5-1
D gene: .
CDR3 length: 15
CDR3 protein: CASSFRQGGDYGYTF

J gene: TRBJ2-2
V gene: TRBV6-4
D gene: .
CDR3 length: 15
CDR3 protein: CASSLKEGSGGELFF

J gene: TRBJ1-2
V gene: TRBV11-2
D gene: TRBD1
CDR3 length: 13
CDR3 protein: CASSFRGLWGYTF

J gene: TRBJ2-3
V gene: TRBV18
D gene: TRBD1
CDR3 length: 15
CDR3 protein: CASSPDRGGTDTQYF

J gene: TRBJ1-2
V gene: TRBV19
D gene: .
CDR3 length: 13
CDR3 protein: CASSSGQYYGYTF

J gene: TRBJ1-2
V gene: TRBV20-1
D gene: TRBD1
CDR3 length: 11
CDR3 protein: CSADRDYGYTF

J gene: TRBJ1-2
V gene: TRBV19
D gene: .
CDR3 length: 15
CDR3 protein: CASSMSTRVNYGYTF

J gene: TRBJ2-1
V gene: TRBV5-1
D gene: TRBD1
CDR3 length: 17
CDR3 protein: CASSLVWAGGSYNEQFF

J gene: TRBJ2-7
V gene: TRBV6-5
D gene: .
CDR3 length: 16
CDR3 protein: CASSYSSWQGTYEQYF

J gene: TRBJ1-2
V gene: TRBV4-3
D gene: TRBD1
CDR3 length: 15
CDR3 protein: CASSQVSTGRYGYTF

J gene: TRBJ1-1
V gene: TRBV7-8
D gene: TRBD1
CDR3 length: 15
CDR3 protein: CASSFGTGGNTEAFF

J gene: TRBJ1-5
V gene: TRBV27
D gene: TRBD1
CDR3 length: 13
CDR3 protein: CASKLQGNQPQHF

J gene: TRBJ2-7
V gene: TRBV11-2
D gene: TRBD2
CDR3 length: 15
CDR3 protein: CASSSSGGRFYEQYF

J gene: TRBJ2-3
V gene: TRBV7-9
D gene: .
CDR3 length: 18
CDR3 protein: CASSPGGSGESSTDTQYF

J gene: TRBJ1-1
V gene: TRBV6-6
D gene: .
CDR3 length: 13
CDR3 protein: CASSLQGETEAFF

J gene: TRBJ1-2
V gene: TRBV6-5
D gene: TRBD1
CDR3 length: 14
CDR3 protein: CASSSRQGARGYTF

J gene: TRBJ2-7
V gene: TRBV5-5
D gene: .
CDR3 length: 17
CDR3 protein: CASSLVLPGSPTYEQYF

J gene: TRBJ2-7
V gene: TRBV5-6
D gene: TRBD1
CDR3 length: 14
CDR3 protein: CASSLGTGTYEQYF

J gene: TRBJ2-4
V gene: TRBV2
D gene: .
CDR3 length: 11
CDR3 protein: CASMEGYIQYF

J gene: TRBJ2-1
V gene: TRBV28
D gene: TRBD2
CDR3 length: 16
CDR3 protein: CASSPGGLAGGYEQFF

J gene: TRBJ2-2
V gene: TRBV4-3
D gene: TRBD2
CDR3 length: 20
CDR3 protein: CASSQDEHGLAGVMTGELFF

J gene: TRBJ2-1
V gene: TRBV5-5
D gene: TRBD2
CDR3 length: 15
CDR3 protein: CASSLWTSGYNEQFF

J gene: TRBJ2-7
V gene: TRBV6-6
D gene: .
CDR3 length: 14
CDR3 protein: CASSFSQGSYEQYF

J gene: TRBJ1-1
V gene: TRBV29-1
D gene: TRBD1
CDR3 length: 12
CDR3 protein: CSVRQGDTEAFF